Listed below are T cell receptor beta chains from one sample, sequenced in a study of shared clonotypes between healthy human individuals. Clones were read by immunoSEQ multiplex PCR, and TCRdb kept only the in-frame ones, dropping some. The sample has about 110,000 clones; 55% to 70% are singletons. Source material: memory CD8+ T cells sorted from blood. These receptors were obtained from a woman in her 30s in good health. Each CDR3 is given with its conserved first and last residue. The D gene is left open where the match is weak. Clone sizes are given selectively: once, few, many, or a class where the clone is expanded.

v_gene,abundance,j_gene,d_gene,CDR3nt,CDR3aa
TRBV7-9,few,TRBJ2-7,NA,TGTGCCAGCAGCTTAGTCCCCGACTACGAGCAGTACTTC,CASSLVPDYEQYF
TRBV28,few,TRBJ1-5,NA,TGTGCCAGCAGCTGGTATAGCAATCAGCCCCAGCATTTT,CASSWYSNQPQHF
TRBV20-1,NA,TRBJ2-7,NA,TGCAGTGCTAGACCCCTCGAGCAGTACTTC,CSARPLEQYF
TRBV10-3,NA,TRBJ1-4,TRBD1,TGTGCCATCAGTGAGTTTAGACAGGGACGCCCGGAGGGGAATGAAAAACTGTTTTTT,CAISEFRQGRPEGNEKLFF
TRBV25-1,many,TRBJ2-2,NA,TGTGCCAGCAGTGATTGGGGACCCAGTCCAACCGGGGAGCTGTTTTTT,CASSDWGPSPTGELFF
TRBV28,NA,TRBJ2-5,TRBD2,TGTGCCAGCAGCGACTCTAGCGGGAGGGAGACCCAGTACTTC,CASSDSSGRETQYF
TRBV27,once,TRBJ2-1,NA,TGTGCCAGCAGTTTACTCGAGACGGCGTTAGGCGATGAGCAGTTCTTC,CASSLLETALGDEQFF
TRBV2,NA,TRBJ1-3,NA,TGTGCCAGCAGTGTTGGAACAGCGGGGATCTCTAGCTCTGGAAACACCATATATTTT,CASSVGTAGISSSGNTIYF
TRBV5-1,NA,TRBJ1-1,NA,TGCGCCAGCAGCTTGAGGGCAGGAGCTTCTGAAGCTTTCTTT,CASSLRAGASEAFF
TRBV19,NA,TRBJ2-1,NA,TGTGCCAGTAGTATGGACTGGAGCTCCTACAATGAGCAGTTCTTC,CASSMDWSSYNEQFF
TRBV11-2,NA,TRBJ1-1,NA,TGTGCCAGCAGACCATGGGGGAACACTGAAGCTTTCTTT,CASRPWGNTEAFF
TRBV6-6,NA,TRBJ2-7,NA,TGTGCCAGCAGCCGACTCAGGGGGGCCTACGAGCAGTACTTC,CASSRLRGAYEQYF
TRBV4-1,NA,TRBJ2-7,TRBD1,TGCGCCAGCAGCCAAGACCGTCCCGGGACAGGGACGAGCTCCTACGAGCAGTACTTC,CASSQDRPGTGTSSYEQYF
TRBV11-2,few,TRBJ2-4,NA,TGTGCCAGCAGCTACCTGACTAGGTTGGACATTCAGTACTTC,CASSYLTRLDIQYF
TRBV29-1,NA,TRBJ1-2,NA,TGCAGCGTTGACCGAGACGGATATTATGGCTACACCTTC,CSVDRDGYYGYTF
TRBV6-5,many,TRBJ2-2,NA,TGTGCCAGCAGAGGCAGAACCGAAACCGGGGAGCTGTTTTTT,CASRGRTETGELFF
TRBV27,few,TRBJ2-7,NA,TGTGCCAGCAGTTTATCCCCGGACGGTCACTCCTACGAGCAGTACTTC,CASSLSPDGHSYEQYF
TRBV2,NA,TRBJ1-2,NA,TGTGCCAGCAGTGAGCGATCTAACTATGGCTACACCTTC,CASSERSNYGYTF
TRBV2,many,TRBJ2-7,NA,TGTGCCAGCAAGGGAGCAGGGGAGCAGTACTTC,CASKGAGEQYF
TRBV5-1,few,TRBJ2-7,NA,TGCGCCAGCAGCTCAAGGAAGGTCTACGAGCAGTACTTC,CASSSRKVYEQYF
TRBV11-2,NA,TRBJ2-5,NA,TGTGCCAGCAGCTTTGTGTACGGGAGTGAAAAGACCCAGTACTTC,CASSFVYGSEKTQYF
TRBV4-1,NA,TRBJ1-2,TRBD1,TGCGCCAGCAGCGAAACTTCGGACAGGGATAACTATGGCTACACCTTC,CASSETSDRDNYGYTF
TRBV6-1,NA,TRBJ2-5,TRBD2,TGTGCCAGCAGTGAAGCGGGAGGGCCGGGAGAGACCCAGTACTTC,CASSEAGGPGETQYF
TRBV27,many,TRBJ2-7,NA,TGTGCCAGCAGTGCCACGGCCCTCGGCCTCTACGAGCAGTACTTC,CASSATALGLYEQYF
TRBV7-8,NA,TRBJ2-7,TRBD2,TGTGCCAGCAGCTTAATCCCGGGACTAGTCAAGGGCGAGCAGTACTTC,CASSLIPGLVKGEQYF
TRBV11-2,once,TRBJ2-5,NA,TGTGCCAGCAGCTTCCGATCCAAAGAGACCCAGTACTTC,CASSFRSKETQYF
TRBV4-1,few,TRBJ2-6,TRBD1,TGCGCCAGCAGCCCTAGGACAGGGGGCTCTGGGGCCAACGTCCTGACTTTC,CASSPRTGGSGANVLTF
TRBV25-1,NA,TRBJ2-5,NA,TGTGCCAGCAGTGAAACTCGCGGAGAGCAAGAGACCCAGTACTTC,CASSETRGEQETQYF
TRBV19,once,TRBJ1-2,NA,TGTGCCAGTGGGGACGGAGCTAACTATGGCTACACCTTC,CASGDGANYGYTF
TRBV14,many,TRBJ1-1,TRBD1,TGTGCCAGCAGCCAAGAATCGGACAGGTGGAAAGCTTTCTTT,CASSQESDRWKAFF
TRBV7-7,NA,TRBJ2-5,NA,TGTGCCAGCAGCTTGGTCAGGGAAGAGACCCAGTACTTC,CASSLVREETQYF
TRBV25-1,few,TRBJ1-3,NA,TGTGCCAGCACGGGCTCTGGAAACACCATATATTTT,CASTGSGNTIYF
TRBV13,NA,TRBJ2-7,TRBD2,TGTGCCAGCAGCCCCCCGGGAGGGCCCGGCGAGCAGTACTTC,CASSPPGGPGEQYF
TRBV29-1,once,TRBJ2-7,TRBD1,TGCAGCGTTGATTTGGGACAGACTGGCTACGAGCAGTACTTC,CSVDLGQTGYEQYF
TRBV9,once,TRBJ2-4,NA,TGTGCCAGCAGCGTAGACGACTTGGATGCCAAAAACATTCAGTACTTC,CASSVDDLDAKNIQYF
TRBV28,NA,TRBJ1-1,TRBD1,TGTGCCAGCAGTTCTATGTGGCAGGGGGCGGAGGCGGACACTGAAGCTTTCTTT,CASSSMWQGAEADTEAFF
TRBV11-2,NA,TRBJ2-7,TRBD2,TGTGCCAGCAGCTTATTTCAAGCGGGAGGGCTCGAGCAGTACTTC,CASSLFQAGGLEQYF
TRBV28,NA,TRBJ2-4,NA,TGTGCCAGCGTTAAGAGGGACTTAGCCAAAAACATTCAGTACTTC,CASVKRDLAKNIQYF
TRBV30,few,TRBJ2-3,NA,TGTGCCTGGAGTACATTCCTTAGCGGAACTAAGGGAGATACGCAGTATTTT,CAWSTFLSGTKGDTQYF
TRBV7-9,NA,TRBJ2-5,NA,TGTGCCAGCACTCCCAGACTGGTCGGCCGGGAGACCCAGTACTTC,CASTPRLVGRETQYF
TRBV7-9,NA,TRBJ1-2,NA,TGTGCCAGTTTCGGGGCTGGCTATGGCTACACCTTC,CASFGAGYGYTF
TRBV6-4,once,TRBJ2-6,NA,TGTGCCAGCAGTGACTCAGAGGTCTCTGGGGCCAACGTCCTGACTTTC,CASSDSEVSGANVLTF
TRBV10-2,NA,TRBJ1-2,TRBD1,TGCGCCAGCAGTGCCGGACAGGCACAAGCCTATGGCTACACCTTC,CASSAGQAQAYGYTF
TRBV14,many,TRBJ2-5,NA,TGTGCCAGCAGCCTCGCCGGACGATCAAGGTGGGAGACCCAGTACTTC,CASSLAGRSRWETQYF
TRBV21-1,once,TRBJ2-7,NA,TGTGCCAGCACCAGTGAGGCCGAGCAGTACTTC,CASTSEAEQYF
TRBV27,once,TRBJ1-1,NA,TGTGCCAGCAGTTTAAAGCTGACGAACACTGAAGCTTTCTTT,CASSLKLTNTEAFF
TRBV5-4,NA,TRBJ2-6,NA,TGTGCCAGCAGCGGACAGCTCTCTGGGGCCAACGTCCTGACTTTC,CASSGQLSGANVLTF
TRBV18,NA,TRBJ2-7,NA,TGTGCCAGCTCACCAGAGTCGAGACTTGTCGACGAGCAGTACTTC,CASSPESRLVDEQYF
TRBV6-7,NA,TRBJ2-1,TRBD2,TGTGCCAGCAGCTCTTACCCGGGACTAGCGGATTACAATGAGCAGTTCTTC,CASSSYPGLADYNEQFF
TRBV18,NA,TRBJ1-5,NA,TGTGCCAGCTCACCGGACCATGGACGGGCTTTTCATCAGCCCCAGCATTTT,CASSPDHGRAFHQPQHF
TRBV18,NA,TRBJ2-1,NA,TGTGCCAGCTCACCAGGGCAGGAGGCTGAGCAGTTCTTC,CASSPGQEAEQFF
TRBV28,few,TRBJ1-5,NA,TGTGCCAGCAGTTTAAATGGAGAGCCCCAGCATTTT,CASSLNGEPQHF
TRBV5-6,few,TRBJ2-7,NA,TGTGCCAGCAGCTTCTCTAGCGAGGGGAGCTCCTACGAGCAGTACTTC,CASSFSSEGSSYEQYF
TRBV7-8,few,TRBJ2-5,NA,TGTGCCAGCAGCTTAGTACCTGAACAAGAGACCCAGTACTTC,CASSLVPEQETQYF
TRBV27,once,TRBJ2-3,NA,TGTGCCAGCAGTACCCTCGTATTATTTTCGGGGGTTAGCACAGATACGCAGTATTTT,CASSTLVLFSGVSTDTQYF
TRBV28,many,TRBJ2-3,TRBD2,TGTGCCAGCAGTTTACTCGCTAGCGGGGCCGAGGGGTTTTTTGGGAGGACAGATACGCAGTATTTT,CASSLLASGAEGFFGRTDTQYF
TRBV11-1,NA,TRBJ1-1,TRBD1,TGTGCCAGCAGCGCAAACCCAGGGGGGACTGAAGCTTTCTTT,CASSANPGGTEAFF